This passage covers 22 T cell receptor beta chains from one sample sequenced in a study of shared clonotypes between healthy human individuals. Only in-frame clones appear in the TCRdb table, and some are missing; sequencing was by immunoSEQ multiplex PCR. The sample lists millions of clones, approximately 95% occurring once. The sequenced material came from naive CD4+ T cells from PBMCs. Regarding subset: CD45RA+ positively selected. The receptors originated from a man in his late teens or twenties in good health. Some clones in this sample may be carry-over from other donors' samples.

This chain links TRBV6-5 with TRBJ1-2, with D possibly matching TRBD1 (6 bases). The CDR3 totals 14 residues. Germline V gene sequence: CDR1 MNHEY, CDR2 SVGAGI. With 0 bases removed from V and 8 bases from J, the gap between germline ends came to 13 bases. The CDR3 DNA is TGTGCCAGCAGTTACTCGATACAGGGAGAGGGCTACACCTTC. As protein: CASSYSIQGEGYTF.

The rearrangement joins TRBV19 to TRBJ2-3; no firm D call. Germline V gene lookup returns CDR1 LNHDA and CDR2 SQIVND (reference sequence). CDR3 size: 13 residues. V was pared by 5 bases and J by 1 base, with 7 bases between. The CDR3 bases are TGTGCCAGTAGTCTGATACGCACAGATACGCAGTATTTT. Protein product: CASSLIRTDTQYF.

V gene TRBV7-7 combines with J gene TRBJ1-4; the D gene is possibly TRBD1 (5 bases). The CDR3 spans 13 residues. In germline, CDR1 is SSHAT, CDR2 FNYEAQ (reference sequence). The V gene lost 5 bases and the J gene lost 8 bases, with 12 bases spanning the gap. The CDR3 sequence is CASSLGTKEKLFF. CDR3 nucleotides: TGTGCCAGCAGCCTCGGGACGAAAGAAAAACTGTTTTTT.

The V and J genes are TRBV7-2 and TRBJ2-1; D call uncertain. The CDR3 spans 13 residues. Germline loops: CDR1 SGHTA, CDR2 FQGNSA. V gave up 2 bases and J gave up 10 bases, with 12 bases separating them. The CDR3 DNA follows: TGTGCCAGCAGCTTATACTTGACCCGCGAGCAGTTCTTC. Its translation: CASSLYLTREQFF.

The chain employs TRBV6-7 and TRBJ2-1, with D tentatively TRBD1 or TRBD2 (5 bases each). TRBV6-7 is identified as an open reading frame with a role that is uncertain. The CDR3 covers 18 residues. Trimming removed 4 bases from V and 2 bases from J, with 21 bases in between. The CDR3 is CASSCISNRGGPYNEQFF. DNA for the CDR3: TGTGCCAGCAGTTGCATCTCTAACCGGGGCGGGCCCTACAATGAGCAGTTCTTC.

On this clone: The same CDR3 is also encoded by other DNA sequences in this sample. The chain links TRBV5-1 to TRBJ2-1, with TRBD1 matching over 7 bases. V gave up 4 bases and J gave up 2 bases; unmatched junction bases: 3. Germline V gene data show CDR1 as SGHRS and CDR2 as YFSETQ. This CDR3 contains 14 residues. In DNA, the CDR3 is TGCGCCAGCAGCCTGGGACAGACCTACAATGAGCAGTTCTTC. Protein: CASSLGQTYNEQFF.

CDR3 loop: CASSGRASAGELFF. The DNA for the CDR3 is TGTGCCAGCAGCGGGAGGGCCAGCGCCGGGGAGCTGTTTTTT. The V gene is TRBV27, the J gene TRBJ2-2; 8 positions agree with TRBD2. CDR1 and CDR2 from the germline V gene are MNHEY and SMNVEV (reference sequence). With V trimmed by 6 bases and J by 6 bases, 6 bases remained unmatched. The CDR3 has 14 amino acids.

The DNA of the CDR3 is TGTGCCAGTAGCCCCGGCGGGCTAGCTAGGTACGAGCAGTACTTC. Amino acids: CASSPGGLARYEQYF. The chain has TRBV19 and TRBJ2-7, with D perhaps TRBD2 (5 bases). Germline V gene sequence: CDR1 LNHDA, CDR2 SQIVND (reference sequence). The CDR3 sequence is 15 residues long. Trimming removed 6 bases at V and 4 bases at J, with 19 bases between.

This clone was counted once. This chain uses TRBV5-1 with TRBJ1-4; D gene uncertain. This CDR3 comprises 13 residues. Germline CDR1 SGHRS, CDR2 YFSETQ. V was cut by 4 bases and J by 10 bases, with 14 bases left in between. CDR3 sequence reads: CASSPEVGLKLFF. The CDR3 DNA reads TGCGCCAGCAGCCCCGAGGTCGGGTTAAAACTGTTTTTT.

The chain employs TRBV2 and TRBJ1-4; D ambiguous. The V gene lost 8 bases and the J gene lost 8 bases, with 18 bases spanning the gap. Germline V gene data show CDR1 as SNHLY and CDR2 as FYNNEI. The CDR3 is 14 residues long. CDR3 in amino acids: CASREPTRGEKLFF. Written as DNA, the CDR3 is TGTGCCAGCCGAGAACCGACAAGAGGGGAAAAACTGTTTTTT.

The chain joins TRBV11-2 to TRBJ2-2, with no clear D. V was cut by 3 bases and J by 3 bases, with 11 bases left in between. The CDR3 covers 15 residues. Per germline, CDR1 SGHAT and CDR2 FQNNGV. CDR3 sequence (DNA): TGTGCCAGCAGCTTCCTTGGCGCGTACACCGGGGAGCTGTTTTTT. It yields the protein CASSFLGAYTGELFF.

V and J are TRBV15 and TRBJ2-1, with a tentative D call TRBD2 (5 bases). V dropped 0 bases and J dropped 6 bases, with 12 bases sitting between them. This CDR3 has 15 residues. In germline, CDR1 is LNHNV, CDR2 YYDKDF (reference sequence). The CDR3 nucleotides are TGTGCCACCAGCAGAGATACCCGAGGGATCAATGAGCAGTTCTTC. Translated, it gives CATSRDTRGINEQFF.

V is TRBV12-5 and J is TRBJ2-1, with 10 bases matching TRBD2. This CDR3 contains 22 residues. The germline V gene has CDR1 LGHNT and CDR2 FRNRAP. V shed 2 bases, J shed 2 bases, and the junction held 21 bases outside the gene matches. CDR3 region: CASGLQGGELAGTEGAYNEQFF. DNA of the CDR3: TGTGCTAGTGGTTTGCAAGGGGGTGAACTAGCGGGAACCGAAGGGGCCTACAATGAGCAGTTCTTC.

This clone was counted once. The same CDR3 also results from other DNA sequences found in this sample. The rearrangement links TRBV5-1 to TRBJ2-1; TRBD1 is a possible D gene (6 bases). The CDR3 loop spans 14 amino acids. The germline V and J ends were trimmed by 4 bases and 0 bases, with 8 bases remaining between them. CDR1 and CDR2 (germline): SGHRS, YFSETQ. The chain's CDR3 is CASSQDSSYNEQFF. The CDR3 DNA is TGCGCCAGCAGCCAGGACAGCTCCTACAATGAGCAGTTCTTC.

A remark on this clone: Within the sample, other DNA sequences also encode this same CDR3. V is TRBV18 and J is TRBJ2-7, with 14 bases aligning to TRBD2. Germline CDR1 KGHSH, CDR2 LQKENI. V dropped 3 bases and J dropped 3; count of bases not matched to a gene: 1. The CDR3 runs 15 residues. This CDR3 reads CASSPGTSGSYEQYF. The DNA for the CDR3 is TGTGCCAGCTCACCCGGGACTAGCGGGAGCTACGAGCAGTACTTC.

The chain uses TRBV5-4 and TRBJ2-5, with a tentative D call TRBD2 (6 bases). The V end was cut by 0 bases, the J end by 2 bases, with 8 bases between. The germline CDR1 and CDR2 sequences are SGHNT and YYREEE (reference sequence). CDR3 length: 14 residues. CDR3 bases: TGTGCCAGCAGCTTGGTGGGGACTCAAGAGACCCAGTACTTC. It specifies CASSLVGTQETQYF.

The chain recombines TRBV7-9 with TRBJ2-7; no firm D call. CDR3 length equals 15 residues. V was cut by 1 base and J by 2 bases, with 12 bases left in between. The germline gives CDR1 SEHNR, CDR2 FQNEAQ (reference sequence). As DNA, the CDR3 is TGTGCCAGCAGCTTAGAGGGCGGCACTCCCTACGAGCAGTACTTC. The encoded protein is CASSLEGGTPYEQYF.

As regards this clone: This CDR3 is also generated by other DNA sequences in the sample. The V and J genes are TRBV18 and TRBJ2-3, with D hard to call. The CDR3 extends over 15 amino acids. V was trimmed by 6 bases and J by 0 bases, leaving 13 bases between them. The germline CDR1 and CDR2 sequences are KGHSH and LQKENI. The CDR3 sequence: CASSPSYGSTDTQYF. DNA for the CDR3: TGTGCCAGCTCCCCCTCCTACGGGAGCACAGATACGCAGTATTTT.

For the CDR3, the DNA is TGTGCCAGCAGCCGCCGTCCCGCGACAGGCGAGACCCAGTACTTC. Protein sequence: CASSRRPATGETQYF. This chain joins TRBV7-2 and TRBJ2-5; a possible D gene is TRBD1 (6 bases). Trimming removed 5 bases at V and 5 bases at J, with 18 bases between. CDR3 length equals 15 residues. Germline V gives CDR1 SGHTA, CDR2 FQGNSA.

The count of this clone is one. This chain connects TRBV6-6 to TRBJ1-1; unclear D gene. Germline loops: CDR1 MNHNY, CDR2 SVGAGI (reference sequence). V was shortened by 0 bases and J by 3 bases, with 8 bases between the two germline ends. CDR3 size: 14 residues. The CDR3 DNA follows: TGTGCCAGCAGTTACTCGACCCGGGACACTGAAGCTTTCTTT. Residues: CASSYSTRDTEAFF.

This chain joins TRBV27 and TRBJ1-2; 10 nucleotides line up with TRBD1. Trimming removed 6 bases from V and 2 bases from J; junction bases left unmatched: 6. Germline V gene lookup returns CDR1 MNHEY and CDR2 SMNVEV (reference sequence). There are 15 residues in the CDR3. The CDR3 coding sequence is TGTGCCAGCAGAGAACCGGGACAGGGGAACTATGGCTACACCTTC. As protein: CASREPGQGNYGYTF.

This chain links TRBV6-5 with TRBJ2-7, with 13 bases lining up with TRBD2. The CDR3 is 15 amino acids. The germline V gene has CDR1 MNHEY and CDR2 SVGAGI. The ends lost 5 bases at V and 3 bases at J; junction bases unmatched: 4. The CDR3 DNA follows: TGTGCCAGCAGTAGGGGACTAGCGGGACACTACGAGCAGTACTTC. Translation gives CASSRGLAGHYEQYF.